This is a list of T cell receptor beta chains from one sample in a study of PD-1 blockade in classical Hodgkin lymphoma. Some clones are missing from TCRdb's copy, which holds only in-frame ones; the method was immunoSEQ multiplex PCR. Here the sample spans roughly 100,000 clones, around nine tenths being singletons. The starting material was peripheral blood mononuclear cells (PBMCs), obtained before the fourth cycle of nivolumab. Every receptor here comes from a human donor with classical Hodgkin lymphoma. CDR3s include the opening cysteine and the closing phenylalanine or tryptophan. A D gene is named only where the DNA matches it firmly. Where a row states a size, it is once, few, many or the class of an expanded clone; other rows omit it.

size,D,V,J,CDR3,DNA
once,.,TRBV5-4,TRBJ2-7,CASSFSGAPSYEQYF,TGTGCCAGCAGCTTTTCGGGAGCCCCCTCCTACGAGCAGTACTTC
.,TRBD1,TRBV5-1,TRBJ2-5,CASSNGGTGGAETQYF,TGCGCCAGCAGCAATGGAGGCACAGGGGGCGCAGAGACCCAGTACTTC
.,TRBD2,TRBV7-9,TRBJ2-5,CASSPWGLAGEQETQYF,TGTGCCAGCAGCCCATGGGGACTAGCGGGAGAACAAGAGACCCAGTACTTC
.,TRBD1,TRBV9,TRBJ2-2,CASSVVSTGGTGELFF,TGTGCCAGCAGCGTAGTTTCGACAGGGGGCACCGGGGAGCTGTTTTTT
.,.,TRBV30,TRBJ2-7,CAWSAPSRAYEQYF,TGTGCCTGGAGTGCCCCGAGCAGGGCCTACGAGCAGTACTTC
.,TRBD1,TRBV28,TRBJ2-1,CATDRGDEQFF,TGTGCCACGGACAGGGGGGATGAGCAGTTCTTC
once,.,TRBV4-1,TRBJ1-5,CASSQATGREAQHF,TGCGCCAGCAGCCAAGCAACGGGCCGTGAGGCCCAGCATTTT
once,TRBD1,TRBV27,TRBJ2-7,CASSTGQGAYEQYF,TGTGCCAGCAGTACTGGACAGGGGGCCTACGAGCAGTACTTC
.,.,TRBV19,TRBJ1-2,CASSIGLSNYGYTF,TGTGCCAGTAGTATAGGACTATCTAACTATGGCTACACCTTC
once,.,TRBV25-1,TRBJ2-7,CASSARDGYYEQYF,TGTGCCAGCAGTGCCCGGGACGGCTACTACGAGCAGTACTTC
once,TRBD1,TRBV7-9,TRBJ1-1,CASSLGFADRANTEAFF,TGTGCCAGCAGCTTAGGCTTCGCGGACAGGGCGAACACTGAAGCTTTCTTT
.,TRBD2,TRBV30,TRBJ2-7,CASRDYSYEQYF,TGTGCCAGCCGGGACTACTCCTACGAGCAGTACTTC
.,.,TRBV11-2,TRBJ1-1,CASSLGRVTEAFF,TGTGCCAGCAGCTTGGGCAGGGTCACTGAAGCTTTCTTT
.,.,TRBV28,TRBJ1-5,CASSLHGDSNQPQHF,TGTGCCAGCAGTTTACACGGGGATAGCAATCAGCCCCAGCATTTT
.,.,TRBV14,TRBJ2-1,CASSQADSKDNEQFF,TGTGCCAGCAGCCAAGCTGACAGCAAGGACAATGAGCAGTTCTTC
.,.,TRBV5-5,TRBJ2-1,CASSLVVGGNEQFF,TGTGCCAGCAGCTTGGTAGTCGGCGGGAATGAGCAGTTCTTC
.,.,TRBV5-1,TRBJ2-3,CASSLAGGLGTDTQYF,TGCGCCAGCAGCTTGGCCGGGGGATTGGGCACAGATACGCAGTATTTT
.,TRBD1,TRBV28,TRBJ1-1,CASSPGQGRDTEAFF,TGTGCCAGCAGCCCGGGACAGGGGAGGGACACTGAAGCTTTCTTT
.,TRBD2,TRBV11-2,TRBJ2-1,CASRPAGGPWNEQFF,TGTGCCAGCAGACCGGCGGGAGGGCCTTGGAATGAGCAGTTCTTC
.,.,TRBV30,TRBJ1-5,CAWSGTAIVQPQHF,TGTGCCTGGAGTGGTACAGCCATCGTTCAGCCCCAGCATTTT
.,.,TRBV7-2,TRBJ2-5,CASSFRGRWETQYF,TGTGCCAGCAGCTTCCGGGGGCGCTGGGAGACCCAGTACTTC
.,.,TRBV5-1,TRBJ2-3,CASSFRAAGDTQYF,TGCGCCAGCAGCTTCAGGGCTGCGGGGGATACGCAGTATTTT
.,.,TRBV6-5,TRBJ1-2,CASSFSQGNYGYTF,TGTGCCAGCAGTTTCTCACAGGGAAACTATGGCTACACCTTC
.,.,TRBV21-1,TRBJ1-2,CASSKDRDGYTF,TGTGCCAGCAGCAAGGACAGAGATGGCTACACCTTC
.,.,TRBV18,TRBJ2-5,CASSRAGKETQYF,TGTGCCAGCTCACGAGCCGGGAAAGAGACCCAGTACTTC
once,.,TRBV28,TRBJ2-2,CASSPFWGGELFF,TGTGCCAGCAGTCCGTTCTGGGGCGGGGAGCTGTTTTTT
.,.,TRBV19,TRBJ1-2,CASSIRTDPLYGYTF,TGTGCCAGTAGTATCCGGACAGATCCCCTATATGGCTACACCTTC